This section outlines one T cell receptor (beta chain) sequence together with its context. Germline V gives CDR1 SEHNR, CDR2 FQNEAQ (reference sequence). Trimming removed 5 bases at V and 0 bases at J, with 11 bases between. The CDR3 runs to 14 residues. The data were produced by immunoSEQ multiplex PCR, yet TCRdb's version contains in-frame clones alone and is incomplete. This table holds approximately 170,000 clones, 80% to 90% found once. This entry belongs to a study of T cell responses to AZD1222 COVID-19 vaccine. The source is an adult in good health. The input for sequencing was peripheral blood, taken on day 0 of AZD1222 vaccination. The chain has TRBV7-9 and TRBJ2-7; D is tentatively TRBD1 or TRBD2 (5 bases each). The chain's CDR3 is CASSGPGRSYEQYF. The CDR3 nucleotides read TGTGCCAGCAGCGGCCCGGGGCGCTCCTACGAGCAGTACTTC.